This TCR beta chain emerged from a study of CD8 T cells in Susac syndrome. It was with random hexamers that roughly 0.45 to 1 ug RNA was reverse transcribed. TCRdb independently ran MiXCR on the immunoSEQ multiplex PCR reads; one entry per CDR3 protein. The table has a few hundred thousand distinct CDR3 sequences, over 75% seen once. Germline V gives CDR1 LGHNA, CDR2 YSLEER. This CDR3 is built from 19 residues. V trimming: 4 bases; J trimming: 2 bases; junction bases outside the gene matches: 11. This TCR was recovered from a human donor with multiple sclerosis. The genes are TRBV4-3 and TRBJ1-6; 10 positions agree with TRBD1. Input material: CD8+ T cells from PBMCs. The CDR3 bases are TGCGCCAGCAGCCGCTTAACGTGGGACAGGGGAACCTATAATTCACCCCTCCACTTT. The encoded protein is CASSRLTWDRGTYNSPLHF.